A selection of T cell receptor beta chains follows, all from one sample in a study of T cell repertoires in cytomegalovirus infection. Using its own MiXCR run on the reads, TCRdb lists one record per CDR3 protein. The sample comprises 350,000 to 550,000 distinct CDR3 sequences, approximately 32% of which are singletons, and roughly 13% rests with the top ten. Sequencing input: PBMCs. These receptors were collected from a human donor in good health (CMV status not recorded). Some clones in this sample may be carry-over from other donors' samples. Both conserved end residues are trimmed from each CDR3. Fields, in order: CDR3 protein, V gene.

CDR3: ASTGQGYNEQF
V: TRBV6-2/TRBV6-3

CDR3: ASTWTGGDTGELF
V: TRBV2

CDR3: ASSRAPSAEKADTQY
V: TRBV7-2

CDR3: SASLQPGNTEAF
V: TRBV20-1

CDR3: ASSPLDDSGYT
V: TRBV18

CDR3: SARVSGARETQY
V: TRBV20-1

CDR3: TSSAGRNSNQPQH
V: TRBV7-2

CDR3: ASSLRGTRRETQY
V: TRBV27

CDR3: ASSPLAGAEGETQY
V: TRBV5-1

CDR3: ASSPLRDRGDKNIQY
V: TRBV18

CDR3: ASGSVDYGYT
V: TRBV6-1

CDR3: ASSIDRGTDTQY
V: TRBV7-3

CDR3: ASKLEGTDTQY
V: TRBV2

CDR3: ASSLTRYEQY
V: TRBV28

CDR3: SARDQGRAFGTEAF
V: TRBV20-1

CDR3: SALPGAGIYGYT
V: TRBV20-1

CDR3: ASSQGERGRFGTEAF
V: TRBV14

CDR3: ASSYWSGSTDTQY
V: TRBV6-2/TRBV6-3

CDR3: ASSYPDGTDTQY
V: TRBV6-2/TRBV6-3

CDR3: ASSEGGGYDEQF
V: TRBV2

CDR3: ASSTGTYNSPLH
V: TRBV6-1

CDR3: ASLSGTSSGELF
V: TRBV7-2

CDR3: ASSAAGGGLEETQY
V: TRBV14

CDR3: SARPIAGPHVQF
V: TRBV20-1

CDR3: ASSFSGQGLYEQY
V: TRBV7-4

CDR3: SARDWRRAANYEQY
V: TRBV20-1

CDR3: ASSQEWSTDHYEQY
V: TRBV4-1

CDR3: ASSALAGGPNEQF
V: TRBV2

CDR3: ASSWTGTGDRF
V: TRBV7-9

CDR3: ASSDTDEQF
V: TRBV6-1

CDR3: SARAPWGRESYNEQF
V: TRBV20-1

CDR3: ASSQKGQVSVGELF
V: TRBV4-3

CDR3: ASSPGTGKDTQY
V: TRBV28

CDR3: ASSSGRTGASGETQY
V: TRBV11-3

CDR3: ASSPFTLAGGVDEQF
V: TRBV4-3

CDR3: ASSQRDRNQPQH
V: TRBV2

CDR3: ASSSGTAGT
V: TRBV28

CDR3: ASSYGWGETQY
V: TRBV6-6

CDR3: ASSLIRSGEQY
V: TRBV4-1

CDR3: HSLIFLQGIQPQH
V: TRBV12-3/TRBV12-4

CDR3: AISESSLAGIYEQY
V: TRBV10-3

CDR3: ASRRRGQGLSYEQY
V: TRBV2

CDR3: ASSSSWTAGEQY
V: TRBV12-3/TRBV12-4

CDR3: ASSHEDGRFQETQY
V: TRBV3-1

CDR3: ASTVGGAWSQGQPQH
V: TRBV28

CDR3: ASTPRRGGINEQF
V: TRBV28

CDR3: ASSLARKLRGGSSSSYNEQF
V: TRBV5-1

CDR3: ASSPDRVGYT
V: TRBV12-3/TRBV12-4

CDR3: ASSLVGTSGGRTDTQY
V: TRBV7-2

CDR3: ASSLTSGTSTDTQY
V: TRBV7-2

CDR3: ASSQELSNSPLH
V: TRBV14

CDR3: ASSIAGGPADTQY
V: TRBV5-1

CDR3: ASIGARAYEQY
V: TRBV28